This T cell receptor beta chain was sequenced for a study of blood T cell repertoires in COVID-19. Produced via immunoSEQ multiplex PCR; TCRdb's table is partial and in-frame only. The sample records 30,000 to 40,000 clones, roughly three quarters being singletons. Input material: peripheral blood. The source of this sequence is an elderly man with acute or convalescent COVID-19.

Here the CDR3 reads CASSYTGDNQPQHF. The CDR3 nucleotides read TGTGCCAGCAGTTATACAGGGGACAATCAGCCCCAGCATTTT. The chain links TRBV6-5 to TRBJ1-5; 7 nucleotides match TRBD1. The germline gives CDR1 MNHEY, CDR2 SVGAGI. V shed 3 bases, J shed 3 bases, and the junction held 2 bases outside the gene matches. The CDR3 extends over 14 amino acids.